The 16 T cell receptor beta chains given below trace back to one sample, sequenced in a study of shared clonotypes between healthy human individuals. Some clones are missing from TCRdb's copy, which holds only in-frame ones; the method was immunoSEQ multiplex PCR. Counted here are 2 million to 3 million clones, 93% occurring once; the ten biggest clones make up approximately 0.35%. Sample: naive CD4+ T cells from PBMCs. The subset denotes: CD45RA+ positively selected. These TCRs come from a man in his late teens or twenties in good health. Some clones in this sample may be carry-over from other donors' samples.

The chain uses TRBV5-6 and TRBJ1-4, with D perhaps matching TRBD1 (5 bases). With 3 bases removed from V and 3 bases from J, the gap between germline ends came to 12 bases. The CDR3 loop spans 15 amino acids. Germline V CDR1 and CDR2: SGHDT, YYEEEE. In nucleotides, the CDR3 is TGTGCCAGCAGCTCGCAGGGAAGATCTAATGAAAAACTGTTTTTT. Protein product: CASSSQGRSNEKLFF. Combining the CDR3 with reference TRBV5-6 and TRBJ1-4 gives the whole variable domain DAGVTQSPTHLIKTRGQQVTLRCSPKSGHDTVSWYQQALGQGPQFIFQYYEEEERQRGNFPDRFSGHQFPNYSSELNVNALLLGDSALYLCASSSQGRSNEKLFFGSGTQLSVL.

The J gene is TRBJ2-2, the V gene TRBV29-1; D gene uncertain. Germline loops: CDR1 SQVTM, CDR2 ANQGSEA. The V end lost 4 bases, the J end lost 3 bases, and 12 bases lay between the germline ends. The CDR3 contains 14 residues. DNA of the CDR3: TGCAGCGTTGCGTCCCTAGGAGACACCGGGGAGCTGTTTTTT. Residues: CSVASLGDTGELFF.

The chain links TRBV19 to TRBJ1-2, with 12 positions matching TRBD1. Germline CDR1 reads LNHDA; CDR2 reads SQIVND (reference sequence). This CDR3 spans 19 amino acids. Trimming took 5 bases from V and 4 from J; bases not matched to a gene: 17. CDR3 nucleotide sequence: TGTGCCAGTAGTGTCTCGTCCGGGACAGGGGGCATTTTGTCCTATGGCTACACCTTC. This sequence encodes CASSVSSGTGGILSYGYTF.

CDR3 loop: CASRTRTGPYEQYF. Written as DNA, the CDR3 is TGTGCCAGCAGAACCCGGACAGGCCCCTACGAGCAGTACTTC. The V and J genes are TRBV5-5 and TRBJ2-7; 7 nucleotides line up with TRBD1. Germline V gene sequence: CDR1 SGHKS, CDR2 YYEKEE (reference sequence). Trimming removed 5 bases from V and 2 bases from J; junction bases left unmatched: 7. The CDR3 is 14 residues long.

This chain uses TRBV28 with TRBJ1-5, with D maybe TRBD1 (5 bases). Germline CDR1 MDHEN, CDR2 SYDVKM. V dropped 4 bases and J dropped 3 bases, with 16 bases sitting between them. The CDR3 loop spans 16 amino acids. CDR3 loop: CASSSSWGGYNQPQHF. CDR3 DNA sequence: TGTGCCAGCAGTTCATCCTGGGGGGGATACAATCAGCCCCAGCATTTT.

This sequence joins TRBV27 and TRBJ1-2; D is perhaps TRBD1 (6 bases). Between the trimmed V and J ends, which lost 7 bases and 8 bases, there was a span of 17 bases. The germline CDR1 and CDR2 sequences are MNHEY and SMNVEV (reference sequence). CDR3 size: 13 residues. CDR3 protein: CASTRAGDSGYTF. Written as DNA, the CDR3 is TGTGCCAGCACCCGAGCAGGGGATAGCGGCTACACCTTC.

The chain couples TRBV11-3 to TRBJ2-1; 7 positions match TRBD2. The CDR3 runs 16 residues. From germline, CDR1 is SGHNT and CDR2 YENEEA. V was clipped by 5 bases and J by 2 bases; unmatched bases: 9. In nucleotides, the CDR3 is TGTGCCAGCAGCCCGGGCCTAGCGGTTACCTACAATGAGCAGTTCTTC. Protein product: CASSPGLAVTYNEQFF.

The chain's CDR3 is CASSRQDGSVWTQYF. In DNA, the CDR3 is TGTGCCAGCAGCCGTCAAGACGGCTCCGTGTGGACCCAGTACTTC. The chain links TRBV28 to TRBJ2-5, with D uncertain. Trimming took off 6 bases at V and 7 bases at J, with 21 bases between the two ends. Per germline, CDR1 MDHEN and CDR2 SYDVKM. This CDR3 is built from 15 residues.

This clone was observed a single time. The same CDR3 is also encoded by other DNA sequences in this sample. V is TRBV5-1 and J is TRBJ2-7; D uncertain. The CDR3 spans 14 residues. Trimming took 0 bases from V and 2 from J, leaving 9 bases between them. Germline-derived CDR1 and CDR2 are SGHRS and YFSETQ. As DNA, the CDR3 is TGCGCCAGCAGCTTGGCGTCCCAGGCCTACGAGCAGTACTTC. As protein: CASSLASQAYEQYF.

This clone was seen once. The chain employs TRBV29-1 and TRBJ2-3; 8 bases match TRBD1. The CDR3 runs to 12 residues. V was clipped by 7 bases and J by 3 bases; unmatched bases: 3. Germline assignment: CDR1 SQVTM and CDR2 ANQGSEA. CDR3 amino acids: CSDDRGTDTQYF. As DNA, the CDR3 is TGCAGCGACGACAGGGGTACAGATACGCAGTATTTT.

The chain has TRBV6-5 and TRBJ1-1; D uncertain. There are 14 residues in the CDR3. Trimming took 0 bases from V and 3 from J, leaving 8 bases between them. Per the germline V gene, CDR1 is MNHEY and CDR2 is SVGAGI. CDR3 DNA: TGTGCCAGCAGTTACTCCCCATCGGACACTGAAGCTTTCTTT. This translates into CASSYSPSDTEAFF.

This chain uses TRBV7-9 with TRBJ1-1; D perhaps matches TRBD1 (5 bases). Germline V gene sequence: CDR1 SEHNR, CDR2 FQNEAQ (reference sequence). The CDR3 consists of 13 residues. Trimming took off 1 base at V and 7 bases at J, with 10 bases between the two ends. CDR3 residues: CASSLDGTLEAFF. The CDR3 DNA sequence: TGTGCCAGCAGCTTAGACGGGACCCTTGAAGCTTTCTTT.

As DNA, the CDR3 is TGTGCCAGCAGTAAACCCTGGGGGGACTATGGCTACACCTTC. Translation: CASSKPWGDYGYTF. The chain couples TRBV6-1 to TRBJ1-2; possible D gene TRBD1, 5 bases. Trimming pared 5 bases from V and 3 bases from J, leaving 13 bases between. Germline-derived CDR1 and CDR2 are MNHNS and SASEGT. This CDR3 is built from 14 residues.

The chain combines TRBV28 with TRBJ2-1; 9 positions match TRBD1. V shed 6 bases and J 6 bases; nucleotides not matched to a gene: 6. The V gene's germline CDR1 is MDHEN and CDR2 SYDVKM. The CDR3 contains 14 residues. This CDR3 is CASRGTGRINEQFF. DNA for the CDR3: TGTGCCAGCAGAGGGACAGGGCGTATCAATGAGCAGTTCTTC.

In DNA, the CDR3 is TGTGCTAGTGGACCTGGACATAATCCAGATACGCAGTATTTT. Translating it yields CASGPGHNPDTQYF. The chain combines TRBV12-5 with TRBJ2-3; weak D call: TRBD1 (5 bases). V lost 6 bases and J 4 bases, leaving 14 bases between the germline ends. Germline loops: CDR1 LGHNT, CDR2 FRNRAP. There are 14 residues in the CDR3.

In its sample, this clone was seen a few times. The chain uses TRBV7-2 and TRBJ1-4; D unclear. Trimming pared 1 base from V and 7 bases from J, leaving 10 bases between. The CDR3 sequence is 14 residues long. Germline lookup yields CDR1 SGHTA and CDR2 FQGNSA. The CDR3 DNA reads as TGTGCCAGCAGCTTAGTCGGGCTCGGTGAAAAACTGTTTTTT. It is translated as CASSLVGLGEKLFF.